This T cell receptor (beta chain) emerged from a study of cytomegalovirus exposure and HLA in healthy donors. Primers: 60 Vbeta forward and 13 Jbeta reverse. Using immunoSEQ multiplex PCR, the repertoire was profiled, and TCRdb retains in-frame clones only, with some absent. The top ten hold approximately 9.4% of the sample, which has around 150,000 clones, 80% to 90% seen once. Notes on the study in general: In a later analysis, most CMV-associated TCR beta chains appeared HLA-restricted. Reports showed the classifier diagnosing cytomegalovirus status with high specificity and sensitivity. An ancestry cluster, one associated with Asian ancestry, reportedly showed fewer N-insertions than the approximately 650-donor mean in a later analysis. In a later analysis, a missense DCLRE1C variant was linked to TCR beta V- and J-gene trimming.

This clone was recorded a few times. Its target is not known. The sample comprised PBMCs. The receptor's source is a man between 18 and 29 years old in good health and CMV-seropositive.

CDR3 in amino acids: CASSEVGQRGYF. In nucleotides, the CDR3 is TGTGCCAGCTCCGAGGTTGGGCAAAGGGGGTACTTC. The rearrangement uses TRBV2 and TRBJ2-7; D is possibly TRBD1 (5 bases). V dropped 8 bases and J dropped 12 bases, with 20 bases sitting between them. Germline values: CDR1 SNHLY, CDR2 FYNNEI. The CDR3 extends over 12 amino acids.